These 15 T cell receptor beta chains were sequenced from one sample in a study of blood T cell repertoires in COVID-19. The table came from immunoSEQ multiplex PCR; TCRdb's copy has only in-frame clones and leaves some out. The sample holds fewer than 300,000 clones; roughly 84% are singletons and the top ten take approximately 14%. Sequenced material: peripheral blood. These receptors were taken from a person aged 70 to 85 with COVID-19, enrolled during active disease.

J is TRBJ2-5 and V is TRBV2, with D possibly being TRBD2 (7 bases). The CDR3 runs 15 residues. CDR1 SNHLY and CDR2 FYNNEI come from the germline V gene. Trimming took 3 bases from V and 2 from J, leaving 13 bases between them. The CDR3 nucleotides read TGTGCCAGCAGTGATGGGGGGGCGGGGCAAGAGACCCAGTACTTC. Amino acid sequence: CASSDGGAGQETQYF.

V gene TRBV9 combines with J gene TRBJ1-4, with 10 bases lining up with TRBD1. Per the germline V gene, CDR1 is SGDLS and CDR2 is YYNGEE. The CDR3 spans 20 residues. V lost 4 bases to trimming and J lost 0 bases; unmatched junction nucleotides: 15. The CDR3 protein is CASSPQRDRGLPSTNEKLFF. The CDR3 DNA sequence: TGTGCCAGCAGCCCACAGAGGGACAGGGGACTCCCGTCAACTAATGAAAAACTGTTTTTT. The complete variable domain, with remaining parts taken from reference TRBV9 and TRBJ1-4, reads DSGVTQTPKHLITATGQRVTLRCSPRSGDLSVYWYQQSLDQGLQFLIQYYNGEERAKGNILERFSAQQFPDLHSELNLSSLELGDSALYFCASSPQRDRGLPSTNEKLFFGSGTQLSVL.

The chain is built from TRBV7-8 and TRBJ2-5, with TRBD2 as a possible D gene (5 bases). The V end was cut by 0 bases, the J end by 5 bases, with 10 bases between. The CDR3 contains 14 residues. Germline lookup yields CDR1 SGHVS and CDR2 FQNEAQ. The CDR3 reads CASSLAGSVETQYF. The CDR3 nucleotides are TGTGCCAGCAGCTTAGCGGGGAGTGTGGAGACCCAGTACTTC.

The genes are TRBV7-9 and TRBJ2-1; perhaps TRBD2 as D (5 bases). The CDR3 loop spans 12 amino acids. Germline lookup yields CDR1 SEHNR and CDR2 FQNEAQ (reference sequence). The V gene lost 5 bases and the J gene lost 8 bases, with 10 bases spanning the gap. The DNA of the CDR3 is TGTGCCAGCAGCCCGCCCGGGGATGAGCAGTTCTTC. Translating it yields CASSPPGDEQFF.

J is TRBJ2-7 and V is TRBV27, with D tentatively TRBD2 (6 bases). The CDR3 covers 16 residues. Per germline, CDR1 MNHEY and CDR2 SMNVEV (reference sequence). V was trimmed by 5 bases and J by 2 bases, leaving 19 bases between them. The DNA of the CDR3 is TGTGCCAGCAGTCCTCGTATCGGGGGAGTTACCTACGAGCAGTACTTC. Protein: CASSPRIGGVTYEQYF.

The chain uses TRBV10-3 and TRBJ1-6; the D is unclear. Germline CDR1 reads ENHRY; CDR2 reads SYGVKD. The CDR3 totals 14 residues. The V end was cut by 3 bases, the J end by 7 bases, with 10 bases between. The CDR3 here is CAISDGVGNSPLHF. The CDR3 nucleotides read TGTGCCATCAGTGACGGGGTTGGGAATTCACCCCTCCACTTT.

J is TRBJ2-2 and V is TRBV11-3; perhaps TRBD2 as D (6 bases). Per the germline V gene, CDR1 is SGHNT and CDR2 is YENEEA. The CDR3 consists of 16 residues. Trimming took 5 bases from V and 1 from J, leaving 14 bases between them. This CDR3 reads CASSPQEGRNTGELFF. The CDR3 region has the DNA TGTGCCAGCAGCCCTCAGGAGGGGAGGAACACCGGGGAGCTGTTTTTT.

This clone was seen a single time. V and J are TRBV3-1 (or the pseudogene TRBV3-2) and TRBJ1-4; D ambiguous. The CDR3 spans 15 residues. Germline CDR1 reads LGHDT; CDR2 reads YNNKEL (reference sequence). With 3 bases removed from V and 8 bases from J, the gap between germline ends came to 16 bases. The CDR3 nucleotides are TGTGCCAGCAGCCAGAAAATGCTTCCGAGGGAAAAACTGTTTTTT. Amino acids: CASSQKMLPREKLFF.

The V and J genes are TRBV28 and TRBJ2-1, with 14 bases matching TRBD2. Unmatched junction bases numbered 9, after V lost 7 bases and J lost 7 bases. The CDR3 has 16 residues. The germline V gene has CDR1 MDHEN and CDR2 SYDVKM. CDR3 sequence reads: CASTLPGTSGSNEQFF. Written as DNA, the CDR3 is TGTGCCAGCACCCTACCCGGGACTAGCGGGAGTAATGAGCAGTTCTTC.

V usage is TRBV6-2 or TRBV6-3 and J usage is TRBJ2-3; TRBD2 matches 9 bases. CDR1 is MNHEY and CDR2 is SVGEGT in the germline V gene. This CDR3 is 15 amino acids long. Losses at the gene ends were 0 bases for V and 4 bases for J; bases not matched to a gene: 2. The CDR3 sequence: CASSYSGTSSDTQYF. In DNA form, the CDR3 reads TGTGCCAGCAGTTACTCCGGGACTAGCTCAGATACGCAGTATTTT.

The CDR3 loop reads CASSKPRDRGYGYTF. The CDR3 DNA follows: TGTGCCAGCAGCAAACCGCGGGACCGGGGATATGGCTACACCTTC. The chain carries TRBV21-1 and TRBJ1-2. TRBV21-1 is assigned pseudogene status. CDR3 length: 15 residues.

The rearrangement joins TRBV27 to TRBJ2-7; possibly TRBD2 for D (6 bases). Germline V gives CDR1 MNHEY, CDR2 SMNVEV (reference sequence). V was pared by 8 bases and J by 3 bases, with 14 bases between. The CDR3 length is 13 residues. CDR3 protein: CASGQGGYYEQYF. DNA for the CDR3: TGTGCCAGCGGGCAGGGAGGTTACTACGAGCAGTACTTC.

V is TRBV3-1 (or the pseudogene TRBV3-2) and J is TRBJ2-1, with 8 bases lining up with TRBD1. Germline V gives CDR1 LGHDT, CDR2 YNNKEL (reference sequence). The CDR3 consists of 15 residues. Trimming at V came to 1 base and at J to 1 base, leaving 0 bases not matched to a gene. CDR3 sequence reads: CASSQGQGSYNEQFF. DNA for the CDR3: TGTGCCAGCAGCCAAGGACAGGGGTCCTACAATGAGCAGTTCTTC.

The gene calls are TRBV19 and TRBJ1-5, with a possible D match to TRBD1 (5 bases). Germline V gives CDR1 LNHDA, CDR2 SQIVND (reference sequence). V lost 7 bases to trimming and J lost 1 base, with 8 bases between them. The CDR3 has 13 residues. This CDR3 is CASKGLSNQPQHF. The CDR3 DNA sequence: TGTGCCAGTAAGGGGTTGAGCAATCAGCCCCAGCATTTT.

The chain links TRBV7-2 to TRBJ2-1; 10 bases fit TRBD2. CDR3 length: 15 residues. Germline values: CDR1 SGHTA, CDR2 FQGNSA. The trim removed 3 bases at V and 7 bases at J, leaving 6 bases unmatched. The CDR3 DNA is TGTGCCAGCAGCTTTTTAGCGGGGGGCCCGAATGAGCAGTTCTTC. It is translated as CASSFLAGGPNEQFF.